Below are 30 T cell receptor beta chains sequenced from a single sample in a study of T cells expressing NK-cell markers (dated by TCRdb to between 2020 and 2021). Libraries came from 5' RACE. Sequencing was performed on an Illumina HiSeq 2000. Reads reprocessed by TCRdb are summarized as one entry per CDR3 protein sequence, and DNA is absent. The data table for this sample lists some 440,000 distinct CDR3 sequences. The top ten constitute more than 1.4% of the sample. Input material: blood T cells: a sorted CD56 or NKG2C T cell subset, CD4+ or CD8+ T cells, or bulk PBMC T cells (not recorded which). Receptors originate from a woman between 50 and 59 years old in good health. Donor details come from another sample of the same person, matched by shared clones.

The gene calls are TRBV7-9 and TRBJ1-1; the D gene TCRdb calls, TRBD1, cannot be checked with no DNA. CDR1 is SEHNR, CDR2 FQNEAQ, per germline (reference sequence). The CDR3 covers 12 residues. The CDR3 protein is CASSSPDREAFF.

CDR3 loop: CASSLPPSSSTDTQYF. This rearrangement joins TRBV11-2 to TRBJ2-3. The germline gives CDR1 SGHAT, CDR2 FQNNGV. This CDR3 has 16 residues.

The rearrangement uses TRBV11-2 and TRBJ2-1. Germline V gene lookup returns CDR1 SGHAT and CDR2 FQNNGV. The CDR3 length is 13 residues. The CDR3 is CASSETSDNEQFF. Full variable domain (rest looked up from reference TRBV11-2 and TRBJ2-1): EAGVAQSPRYKIIEKRQSVAFWCNPISGHATLYWYQQILGQGPKLLIQFQNNGVVDDSQLPKDRFSAERLKGVDSTLKIQPAKLEDSAVYLCASSETSDNEQFFGPGTRLTVL.

The rearrangement joins TRBV19 to TRBJ2-7; absent DNA, TCRdb's TRBD2 call cannot be checked. The CDR3 is made up of 13 amino acids. CDR1 and CDR2 from the germline V gene are LNHDA and SQIVND (reference sequence). The CDR3 spells CASSISGGDEQYF.

This rearrangement joins TRBV12-5 to TRBJ2-7; there is no DNA to check the TCRdb D call of TRBD1. This CDR3 comprises 14 residues. Germline V CDR1 and CDR2: LGHNT, FRNRAP. The CDR3 sequence is CASGPPRGTREQYF. The full variable domain, in which reference TRBV12-5 and TRBJ2-7 provide the parts outside the CDR3, is DARVTQTPRHKVTEMGQEVTMRCQPILGHNTVFWYRQTMMQGLELLAYFRNRAPLDDSGMPKDRFSAEMPDATLATLKIQPSEPRDSAVYFCASGPPRGTREQYFGPGTRLTVT.

The chain joins TRBV6-2 or TRBV6-3 to TRBJ2-3; absent DNA, TCRdb's TRBD2 call cannot be checked. Germline V gene lookup returns CDR1 MNHEY and CDR2 SVGEGT. CDR3 length equals 14 residues. The CDR3 loop is CASRFSGRADTQYF.

V and J are TRBV12-3 or TRBV12-4 and TRBJ2-1; TCRdb's D gene call, TRBD1, goes unchecked for lack of DNA. The CDR3 has 14 amino acids. The CDR3 loop reads CASSPGQGGGEQFF.

V gene TRBV3-1 combines with J gene TRBJ1-5. Looked up from germline, CDR1 is LGHDT and CDR2 is YNNKEL (reference sequence). CDR3 size: 15 residues. The CDR3: CASSQGRGGNQPQHF.

Here the CDR3 reads CASSLYVGLATGDNSPLHF. V gene TRBV6-2 or TRBV6-3 combines with J gene TRBJ1-6; there is no DNA to check the TCRdb D call of TRBD1. The CDR3 sequence is 19 residues long. CDR1 is MNHEY, CDR2 SVGEGT, per germline.

This chain's CDR3 is CSASGGLAGGTSTDTQYF. The chain uses TRBV20-1 and TRBJ2-3; the TCRdb call, TRBD2, lacks DNA for checking. The CDR3 has 18 residues. CDR1 is DFQATT and CDR2 is SNEGSKA in the germline V gene (reference sequence).

This chain's CDR3 is CATSDAGLAGFGTQYF. V and J are TRBV24-1 and TRBJ2-3; absent DNA, TCRdb's TRBD2 call cannot be checked. This CDR3 has 16 amino acids. Germline values: CDR1 KGHDR, CDR2 SFDVKD.

V usage is TRBV12-3 or TRBV12-4 and J usage is TRBJ2-3; TCRdb selects TRBD2, and the lack of DNA leaves this call unchecked. This CDR3 has 16 residues. The chain's CDR3 is CASSFPEAGFTDTQYF.

The genes are TRBV27 and TRBJ2-7; TCRdb lists TRBD2, though no DNA is available to test this call. Per germline, CDR1 MNHEY and CDR2 SMNVEV (reference sequence). This CDR3 has 13 residues. The CDR3 spells CASPGTSTCEQYF.

V is TRBV9 and J is TRBJ2-2; no DNA is available, so the TRBD1 call from TCRdb remains unchecked. Germline V lookup: CDR1 SGDLS, CDR2 YYNGEE. The CDR3 runs to 14 residues. The CDR3 loop is CASGTGHNTGELFF.

J is TRBJ2-1 and V is TRBV6-5; TCRdb names TRBD2, which stays unverified in the absence of DNA. The length of the CDR3 is 15 residues. Germline lookup yields CDR1 MNHEY and CDR2 SVGAGI. CDR3 protein: CASRKSGSGYNEQFF.

The genes are TRBV11-1 and TRBJ2-2; no DNA is available, so the TRBD1 call from TCRdb remains unchecked. Germline V gene data show CDR1 as SGHAT and CDR2 as FQDESV (reference sequence). The CDR3 consists of 16 residues. CDR3 residues: CASSVRQGASTGELFF.

This rearrangement joins TRBV7-3 to TRBJ2-1; TCRdb's D gene call, TRBD2, goes unchecked for lack of DNA. The CDR3 loop spans 15 amino acids. Germline V lookup: CDR1 SGHTA, CDR2 FQGTGA. CDR3: CASSLEAGYANEQFF.

V usage is TRBV6-6 and J usage is TRBJ2-7; the TCRdb call, TRBD1, lacks DNA for checking. This CDR3 spans 16 amino acids. CDR1 is MNHNY, CDR2 SVGAGI, per germline (reference sequence). CDR3: CASSWGHFSSSYEQYF.

This chain links TRBV20-1 with TRBJ1-2; TCRdb lists TRBD1, though no DNA is available to test this call. This CDR3 is built from 14 residues. CDR1 is DFQATT, CDR2 SNEGSKA, per germline (reference sequence). The CDR3 sequence: CSARDPGQINGYTF.

V usage is TRBV7-6 and J usage is TRBJ2-3. This CDR3 has 13 amino acids. Germline V gene data show CDR1 as SGHVS and CDR2 as FNYEAQ. CDR3 in amino acids: CASSLRASDTQYF.

The chain joins TRBV3-1 to TRBJ2-5; there is no DNA to check the TCRdb D call of TRBD2. CDR3 length equals 16 residues. Germline V lookup: CDR1 LGHDT, CDR2 YNNKEL (reference sequence). CDR3 in amino acids: CASSHGLAGGQETQYF.

The chain uses TRBV29-1 and TRBJ2-2. CDR3 size: 14 residues. Germline V lookup: CDR1 SQVTM, CDR2 ANQGSEA. Here the CDR3 reads CSVETSLNTGELFF.

The chain combines TRBV11-2 with TRBJ2-3; TCRdb's D gene call, TRBD2, goes unchecked for lack of DNA. Germline V lookup: CDR1 SGHAT, CDR2 FQNNGV. There are 13 residues in the CDR3. CDR3 sequence reads: CASSQRRADTQYF.

The V gene is TRBV10-2, the J gene TRBJ2-1. Germline CDR1 and CDR2: WSHSY and SAAADI. The CDR3 covers 11 residues. The CDR3 sequence is CASSDSNEQFF.

The chain employs TRBV9 and TRBJ1-4. CDR3 size: 15 residues. The germline gives CDR1 SGDLS, CDR2 YYNGEE. CDR3 loop: CASSVGPATNEKLFF.

V is TRBV7-6 and J is TRBJ2-5; there is no DNA to check the TCRdb D call of TRBD2. The CDR3 consists of 18 residues. The germline V gene encodes CDR1 SGHVS and CDR2 FNYEAQ. The CDR3 sequence is CASSLGSYSGVRVETQYF. The full variable domain, with the rest looked up from reference TRBV7-6 and TRBJ2-5, is GAGVSQSPRYKVTKRGQDVALRCDPISGHVSLYWYRQALGQGPEFLTYFNYEAQQDKSGLPNDRFSAERPEGSISTLTIQRTEQRDSAMYRCASSLGSYSGVRVETQYFGPGTRLLVL.

This sequence joins TRBV18 and TRBJ1-1. CDR1 and CDR2 (germline): KGHSH, LQKENI. The CDR3 is 12 residues long. This CDR3 is CASSARFPEAFF.

CDR3 protein: CASTHGGPIIDEQFF. The chain carries TRBV5-1 and TRBJ2-1; TCRdb's assignment of TRBD2 cannot be checked, as there is no DNA. The length of the CDR3 is 15 residues. In germline, CDR1 is SGHRS, CDR2 YFSETQ. Together with reference TRBV5-1 and TRBJ2-1, the CDR3 gives the full variable domain: KAGVTQTPRYLIKTRGQQVTLSCSPISGHRSVSWYQQTPGQGLQFLFEYFSETQRNKGNFPGRFSGRQFSNSRSEMNVSTLELGDSALYLCASTHGGPIIDEQFFGPGTRLTVL.

The genes are TRBV6-5 and TRBJ2-6; TCRdb picks TRBD1, but there is no DNA to check that call. Germline V gene data show CDR1 as MNHEY and CDR2 as SVGAGI. The CDR3 runs to 18 residues. The CDR3 region is CASSPPDISSGGANVLTF.

V usage is TRBV12-3 or TRBV12-4 and J usage is TRBJ2-3; there is no DNA to check the TCRdb D call of TRBD1. This CDR3 is 14 amino acids long. CDR3 loop: CASSHRQGGDTQYF.